The count of the clone carrying this TCR beta chain is one. What it binds is not known. CDR3 length equals 14 residues. CDR1 and CDR2 (germline): SGHAT, FQDESV (reference sequence). Unmatched junction bases numbered 1, after V lost 4 bases and J lost 0 bases. The entry originates in a study of immune cell composition in non-small cell lung cancer. Overall study findings and caveats: Clones >0.5% enriched in tumour were rarer in adenocarcinoma (about 35%) than squamous (roughly 75%). TIL tumour reactivity correlated with maximal tumour-associated clone frequency in adenocarcinoma.

TCRdb keeps only in-frame clones here, not all; method: immunoSEQ multiplex PCR. The repertoire holds about 1,300 clones, about 88% seen once, with 3.5% to 4.5% in the top ten. The sample comprised lung tumor tissue. The receptor's source is a human donor with non-small cell lung cancer. The chain is built from TRBV11-1 and TRBJ1-1; TRBD1 matches at 8 bases. This CDR3 is CASSSDRVNTEAFF. CDR3 DNA: TGTGCCAGCAGCTCGGACAGGGTGAACACTGAAGCTTTCTTT.